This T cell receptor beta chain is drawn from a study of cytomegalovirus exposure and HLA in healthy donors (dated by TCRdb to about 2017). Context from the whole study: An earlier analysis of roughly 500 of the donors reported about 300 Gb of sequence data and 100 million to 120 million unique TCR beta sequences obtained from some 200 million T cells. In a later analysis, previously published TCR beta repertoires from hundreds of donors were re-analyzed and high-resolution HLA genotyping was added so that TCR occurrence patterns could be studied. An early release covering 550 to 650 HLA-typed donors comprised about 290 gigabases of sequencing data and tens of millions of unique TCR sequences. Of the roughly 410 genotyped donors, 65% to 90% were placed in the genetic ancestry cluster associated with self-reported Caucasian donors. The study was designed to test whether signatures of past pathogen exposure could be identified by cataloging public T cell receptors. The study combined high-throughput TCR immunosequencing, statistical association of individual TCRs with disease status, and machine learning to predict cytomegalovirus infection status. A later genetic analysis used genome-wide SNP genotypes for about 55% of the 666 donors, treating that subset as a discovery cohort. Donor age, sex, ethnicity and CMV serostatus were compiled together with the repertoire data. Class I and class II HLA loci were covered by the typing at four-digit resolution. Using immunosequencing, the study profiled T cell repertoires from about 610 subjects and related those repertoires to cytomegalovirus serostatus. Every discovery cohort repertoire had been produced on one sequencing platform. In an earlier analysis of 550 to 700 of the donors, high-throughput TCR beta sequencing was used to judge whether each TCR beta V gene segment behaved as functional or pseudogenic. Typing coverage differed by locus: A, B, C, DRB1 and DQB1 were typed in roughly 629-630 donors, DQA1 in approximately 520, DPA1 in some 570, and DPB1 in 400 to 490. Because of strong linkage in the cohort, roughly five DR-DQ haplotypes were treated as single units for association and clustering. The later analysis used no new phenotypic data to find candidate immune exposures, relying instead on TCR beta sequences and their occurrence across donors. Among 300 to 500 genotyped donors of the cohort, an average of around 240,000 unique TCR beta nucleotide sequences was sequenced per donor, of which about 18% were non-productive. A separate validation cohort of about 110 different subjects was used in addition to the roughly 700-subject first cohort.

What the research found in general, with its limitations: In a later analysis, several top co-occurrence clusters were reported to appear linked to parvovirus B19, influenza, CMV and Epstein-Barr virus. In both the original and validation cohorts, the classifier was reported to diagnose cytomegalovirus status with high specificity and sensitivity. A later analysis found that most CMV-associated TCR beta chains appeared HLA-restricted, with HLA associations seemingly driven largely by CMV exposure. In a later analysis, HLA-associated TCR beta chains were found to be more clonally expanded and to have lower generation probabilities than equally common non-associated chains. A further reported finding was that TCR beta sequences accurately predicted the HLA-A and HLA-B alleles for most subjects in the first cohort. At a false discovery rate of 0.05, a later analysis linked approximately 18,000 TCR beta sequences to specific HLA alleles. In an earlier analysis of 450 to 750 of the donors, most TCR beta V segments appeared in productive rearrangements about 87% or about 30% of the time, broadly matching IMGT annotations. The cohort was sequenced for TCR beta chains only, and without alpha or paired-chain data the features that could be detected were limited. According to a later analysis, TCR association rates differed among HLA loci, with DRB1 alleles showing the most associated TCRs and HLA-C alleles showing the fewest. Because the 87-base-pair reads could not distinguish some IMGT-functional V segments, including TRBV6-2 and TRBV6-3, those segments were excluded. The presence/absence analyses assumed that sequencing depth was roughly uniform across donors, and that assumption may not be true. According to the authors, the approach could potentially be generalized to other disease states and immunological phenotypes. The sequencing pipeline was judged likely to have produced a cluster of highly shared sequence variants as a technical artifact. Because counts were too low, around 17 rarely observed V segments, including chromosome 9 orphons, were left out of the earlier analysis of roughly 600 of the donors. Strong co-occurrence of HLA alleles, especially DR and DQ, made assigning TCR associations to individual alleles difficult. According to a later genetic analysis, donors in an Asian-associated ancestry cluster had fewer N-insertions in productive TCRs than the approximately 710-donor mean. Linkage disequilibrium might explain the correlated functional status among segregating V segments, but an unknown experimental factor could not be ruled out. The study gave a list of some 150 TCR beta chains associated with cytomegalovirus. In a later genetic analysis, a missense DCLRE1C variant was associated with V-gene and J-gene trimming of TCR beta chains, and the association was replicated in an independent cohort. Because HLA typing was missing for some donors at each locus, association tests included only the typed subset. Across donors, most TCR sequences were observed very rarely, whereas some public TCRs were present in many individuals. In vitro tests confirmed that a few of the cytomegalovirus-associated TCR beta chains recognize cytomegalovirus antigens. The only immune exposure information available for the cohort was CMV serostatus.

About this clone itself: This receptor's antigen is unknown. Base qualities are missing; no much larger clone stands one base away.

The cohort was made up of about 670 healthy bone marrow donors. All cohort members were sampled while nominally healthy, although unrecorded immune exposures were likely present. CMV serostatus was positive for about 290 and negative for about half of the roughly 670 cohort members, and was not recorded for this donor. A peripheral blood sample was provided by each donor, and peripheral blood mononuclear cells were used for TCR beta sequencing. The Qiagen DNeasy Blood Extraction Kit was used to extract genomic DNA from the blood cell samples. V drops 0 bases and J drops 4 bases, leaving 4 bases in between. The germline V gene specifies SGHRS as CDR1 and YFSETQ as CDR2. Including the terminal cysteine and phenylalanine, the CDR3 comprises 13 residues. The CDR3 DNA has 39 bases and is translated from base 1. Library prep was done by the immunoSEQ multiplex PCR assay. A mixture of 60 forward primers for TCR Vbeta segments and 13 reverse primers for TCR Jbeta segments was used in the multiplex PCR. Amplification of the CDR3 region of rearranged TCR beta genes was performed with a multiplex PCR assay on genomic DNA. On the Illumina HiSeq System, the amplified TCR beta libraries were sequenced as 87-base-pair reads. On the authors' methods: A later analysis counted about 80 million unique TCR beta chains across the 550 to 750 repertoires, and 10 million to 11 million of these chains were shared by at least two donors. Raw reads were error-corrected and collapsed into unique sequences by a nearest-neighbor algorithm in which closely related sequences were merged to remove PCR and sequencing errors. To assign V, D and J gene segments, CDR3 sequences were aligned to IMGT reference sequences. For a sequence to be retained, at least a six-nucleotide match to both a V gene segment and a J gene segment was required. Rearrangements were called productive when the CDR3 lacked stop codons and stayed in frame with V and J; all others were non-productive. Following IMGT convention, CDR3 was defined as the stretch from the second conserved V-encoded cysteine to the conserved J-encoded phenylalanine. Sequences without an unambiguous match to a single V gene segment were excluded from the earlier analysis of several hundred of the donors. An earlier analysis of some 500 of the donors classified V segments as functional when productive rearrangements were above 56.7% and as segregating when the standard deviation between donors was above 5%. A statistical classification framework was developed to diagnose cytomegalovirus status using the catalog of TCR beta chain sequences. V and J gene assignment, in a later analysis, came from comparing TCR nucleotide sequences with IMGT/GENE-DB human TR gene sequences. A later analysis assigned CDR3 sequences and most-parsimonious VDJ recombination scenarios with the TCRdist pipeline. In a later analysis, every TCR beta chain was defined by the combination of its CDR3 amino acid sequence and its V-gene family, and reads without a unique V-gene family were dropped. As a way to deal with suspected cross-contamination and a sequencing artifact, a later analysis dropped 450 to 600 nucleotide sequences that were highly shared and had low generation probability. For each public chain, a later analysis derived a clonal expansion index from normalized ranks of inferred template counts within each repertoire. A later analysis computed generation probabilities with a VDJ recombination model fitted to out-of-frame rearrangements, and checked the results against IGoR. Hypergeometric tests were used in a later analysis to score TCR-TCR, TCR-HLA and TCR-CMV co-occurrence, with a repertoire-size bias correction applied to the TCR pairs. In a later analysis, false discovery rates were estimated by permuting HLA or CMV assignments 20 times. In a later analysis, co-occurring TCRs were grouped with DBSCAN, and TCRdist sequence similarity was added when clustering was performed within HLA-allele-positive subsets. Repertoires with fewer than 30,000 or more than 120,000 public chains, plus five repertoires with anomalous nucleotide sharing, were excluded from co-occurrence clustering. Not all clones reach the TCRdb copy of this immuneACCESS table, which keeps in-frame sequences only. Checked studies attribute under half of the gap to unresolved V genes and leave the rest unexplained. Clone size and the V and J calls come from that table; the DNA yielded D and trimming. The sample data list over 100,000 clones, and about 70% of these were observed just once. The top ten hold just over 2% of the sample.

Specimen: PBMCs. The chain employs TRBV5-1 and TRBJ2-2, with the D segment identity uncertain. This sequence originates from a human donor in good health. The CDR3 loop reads CASSLVVTGELFF. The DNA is TGCGCCAGCAGCTTGGTCGTCACCGGGGAGCTGTTTTTT.